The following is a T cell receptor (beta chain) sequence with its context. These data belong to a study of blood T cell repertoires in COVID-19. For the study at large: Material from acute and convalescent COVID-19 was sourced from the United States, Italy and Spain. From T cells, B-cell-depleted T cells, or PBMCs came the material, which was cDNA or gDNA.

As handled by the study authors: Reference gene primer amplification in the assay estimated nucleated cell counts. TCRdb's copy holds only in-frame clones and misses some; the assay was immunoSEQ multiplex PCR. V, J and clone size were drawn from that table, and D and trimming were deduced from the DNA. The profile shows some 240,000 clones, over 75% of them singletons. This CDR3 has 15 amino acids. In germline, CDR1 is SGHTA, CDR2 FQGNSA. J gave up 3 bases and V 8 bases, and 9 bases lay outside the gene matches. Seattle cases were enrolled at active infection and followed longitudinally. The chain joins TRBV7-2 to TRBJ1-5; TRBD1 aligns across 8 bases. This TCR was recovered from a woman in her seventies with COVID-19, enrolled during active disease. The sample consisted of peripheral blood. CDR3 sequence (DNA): TGTGCCAGCGGACCCGGGACAGGATACAATCAGCCCCAGCATTTT. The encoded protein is CASGPGTGYNQPQHF.